This T cell receptor (beta chain) came from a study of T cells in Graves' hyperthyroidism and ophthalmopathy. In this sample, this clonotype turned up many times. The source material, RNA transcripts, was used to amplify TCR beta CDR3 regions. The HTBI primer set served for first-round RT-PCR of the TCR CDR3. TCRdb fed the multiplex PCR reads into MiXCR, producing one record per CDR3 protein. The sample comprises some 800,000 distinct CDR3 sequences, roughly 40% of which are singletons, and about 8.9% rests with the top ten. The specimen sequenced was blood. The TCR originated in a man in his late teens or twenties with Graves' hyperthyroidism.

CDR3 nucleotides: TGTGCCAGCAGCTTAAGATGGGAGGACACCGGGGAGCTGTTTTTT. As protein: CASSLRWEDTGELFF. The rearrangement links TRBV7-8 to TRBJ2-2; D may be TRBD2 (6 bases). Trimming cost V 2 bases and J 3 bases, with 10 bases left between them. The CDR3 runs to 15 residues. In germline, CDR1 is SGHVS, CDR2 FQNEAQ.